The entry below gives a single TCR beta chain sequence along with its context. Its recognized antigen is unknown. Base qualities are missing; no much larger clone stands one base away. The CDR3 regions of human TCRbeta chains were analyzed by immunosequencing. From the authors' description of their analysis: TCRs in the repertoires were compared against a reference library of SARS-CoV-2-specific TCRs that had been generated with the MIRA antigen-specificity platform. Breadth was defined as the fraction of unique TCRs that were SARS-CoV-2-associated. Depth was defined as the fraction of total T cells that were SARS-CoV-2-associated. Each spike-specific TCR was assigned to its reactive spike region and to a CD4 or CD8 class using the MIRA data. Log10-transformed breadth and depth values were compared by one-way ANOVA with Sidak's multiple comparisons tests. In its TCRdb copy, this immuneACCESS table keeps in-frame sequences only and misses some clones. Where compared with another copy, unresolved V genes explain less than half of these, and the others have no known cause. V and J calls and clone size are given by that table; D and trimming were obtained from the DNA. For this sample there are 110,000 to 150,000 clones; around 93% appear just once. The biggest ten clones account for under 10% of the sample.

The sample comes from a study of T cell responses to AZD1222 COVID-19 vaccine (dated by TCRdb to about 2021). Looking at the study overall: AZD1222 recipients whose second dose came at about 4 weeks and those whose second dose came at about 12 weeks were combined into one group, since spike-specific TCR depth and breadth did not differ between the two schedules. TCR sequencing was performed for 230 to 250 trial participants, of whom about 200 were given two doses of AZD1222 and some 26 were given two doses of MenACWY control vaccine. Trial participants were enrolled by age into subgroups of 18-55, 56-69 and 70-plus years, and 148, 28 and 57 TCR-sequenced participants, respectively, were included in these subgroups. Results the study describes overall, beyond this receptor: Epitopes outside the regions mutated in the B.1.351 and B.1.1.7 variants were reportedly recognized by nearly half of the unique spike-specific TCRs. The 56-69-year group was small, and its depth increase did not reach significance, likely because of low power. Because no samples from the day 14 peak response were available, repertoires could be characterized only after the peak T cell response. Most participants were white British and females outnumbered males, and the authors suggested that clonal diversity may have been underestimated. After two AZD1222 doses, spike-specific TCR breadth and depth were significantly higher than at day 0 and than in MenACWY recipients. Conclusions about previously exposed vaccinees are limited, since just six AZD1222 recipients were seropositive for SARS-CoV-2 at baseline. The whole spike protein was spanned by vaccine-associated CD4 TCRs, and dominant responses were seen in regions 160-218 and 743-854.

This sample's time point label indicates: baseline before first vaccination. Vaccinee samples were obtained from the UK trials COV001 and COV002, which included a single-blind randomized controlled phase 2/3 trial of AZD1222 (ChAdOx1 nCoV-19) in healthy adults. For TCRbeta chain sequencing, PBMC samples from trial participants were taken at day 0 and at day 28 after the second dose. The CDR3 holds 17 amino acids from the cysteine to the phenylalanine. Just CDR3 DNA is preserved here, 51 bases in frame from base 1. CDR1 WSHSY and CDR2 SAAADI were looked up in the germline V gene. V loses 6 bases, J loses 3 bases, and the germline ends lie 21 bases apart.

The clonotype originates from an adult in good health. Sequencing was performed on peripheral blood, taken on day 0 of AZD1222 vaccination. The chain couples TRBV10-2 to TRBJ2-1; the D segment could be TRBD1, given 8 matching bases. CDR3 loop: CASRGGTGFNRYNEQFF. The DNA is TGCGCCAGCAGGGGAGGGACAGGATTCAACCGCTACAATGAGCAGTTCTTC.